A single T cell receptor beta chain is shown here with its context. Its specificity is not known. The CDR3 length is 15 residues. Trimming removed 6 bases from V and 4 bases from J, with 20 bases in between. Germline loops: CDR1 DFQATT, CDR2 SNEGSKA (reference sequence). This entry is derived from a study of breast tumors, draining lymph nodes, adjacent tissues. Study-wide findings and caveats: Data fit most tumor T cells coming from lymph node, expanding in tumor. Compared with lymph nodes, tumors were less diverse; compared with nontumor tissue, more. Tumor and nontumor repertoires were significantly more similar in luminal-like than in basal-like breast cancer.

MiXCR was run by TCRdb on the multiplex PCR reads, yielding one entry per CDR3 protein. The sample holds 190,000 or so distinct CDR3 sequences; 25% to 40% are singletons and the top ten take roughly 4%. Samples came from axillary lymph nodes draining the breast cancer. The sequencing input was axillary lymph node tissue. This chain joins TRBV20-1 and TRBJ2-3; D ambiguous. This sequence was found in a female donor with breast cancer. Some clones in this sample may be carry-over from other donors' samples. The CDR3 spells CSASSDSAASDTQYF. The CDR3 DNA reads as TGCAGTGCCAGCAGTGACTCGGCGGCCTCAGATACGCAGTATTTT.